This T cell receptor (beta chain) was profiled in a study of regulatory T cells in long-lasting Graves disease. Both iRepertoire HTBI primers and Arm-PCR of CDR3 regions were used to build the TCR beta libraries. TCRdb processed the multiplex PCR reads anew with MiXCR; each CDR3 protein has one entry. The table has about 300,000 distinct CDR3 sequences, 20% to 25% seen once; the top ten hold around 50%. This CDR3 contains 14 residues. The germline V gene has CDR1 MNHEY and CDR2 SMNVEV (reference sequence). Losses at the gene ends were 4 bases for V and 5 bases for J; bases not matched to a gene: 4. This clonotype was counted many times. The time point: persistent/refractory GD, antithyroid drugs over 5 years with positive TRAb. There was RNA extracted from PBMCs, and the TCR library was made from it.

The chain uses TRBV27 and TRBJ1-3; TRBD1 agrees at 8 bases. Sequencing used peripheral blood mononuclear cells (PBMCs), obtained when the disease was refractory, from a patient treated with antithyroid drugs. The sequence was collected from a female donor with Graves disease. For the CDR3, the DNA is TGTGCCAGCAGTTCGGACAGGGCCCGAAACACCATATATTTT. This sequence encodes CASSSDRARNTIYF.